This T cell receptor (beta chain) was recorded in a study of T cell responses to AZD1222 COVID-19 vaccine (dated by TCRdb to the early 2020s). Describing the broader study: AZD1222 recipients given second doses at about 4 weeks or at about 12 weeks were pooled, since spike-specific TCR depth and breadth were not found to differ between the two schedules. A total of just over 230 trial participants underwent TCR sequencing, of whom under 220 had received two doses of AZD1222 and approximately 25 had received two doses of the MenACWY control vaccine. Trial participants were enrolled by age into 18-55, 56-69 and 70-plus year subgroups, with 148, 28 and 57 TCR-sequenced participants respectively. Overall study outcomes, separate from this receptor: Reportedly, close to half of the unique spike-specific TCRs recognized epitopes lying outside the regions that are mutated in the B.1.351 and B.1.1.7 variants. No day 14 peak-response samples were available, so repertoires were characterized only after the peak T cell response. A significant rise in spike-specific TCR breadth and depth was observed after two AZD1222 doses relative to day 0 and relative to MenACWY recipients. Only five to seven AZD1222 recipients were SARS-CoV-2 seropositive at baseline, limiting conclusions about previously exposed vaccinees. In the small 56-69-year group, the increase in depth fell short of significance, most likely because of low power. Most participants were white British and females outnumbered males, and the authors suggested that clonal diversity may have been underestimated. Vaccine-associated CD4 TCRs spanned the whole spike protein, with dominant responses in regions 160-218 and 743-854.

The meaning of the sample's time point label: baseline before first vaccination. Vaccinee samples were obtained from the UK trials COV001 and COV002, which included a single-blind randomized controlled phase 2/3 trial of AZD1222 (ChAdOx1 nCoV-19) in healthy adults. For TCRbeta chain sequencing, PBMC samples were collected from trial participants at day 0 and at day 28 after the second dose. Remarks on this clone: Its target antigen remains unknown. Base qualities were left out, and no much larger clone turns up one base away.

The CDR3, cysteine through phenylalanine, is 13 amino acids long. Of all the DNA, just the CDR3 is kept, 39 bases in frame from base 1. V is reduced by 3 bases and J by 6 bases, leaving a spacing of 9 bases between them. CDR1 and CDR2 are drawn from the germline V gene (reference sequence): LNHDA, SQIVND. The CDR3 regions of human TCRbeta chains were analyzed by immunosequencing. As for the authors' bioinformatics: TCRs in the repertoires were compared against a reference library of SARS-CoV-2-specific TCRs that had been generated with the MIRA antigen-specificity platform. Breadth meant the fraction of unique TCRs that were SARS-CoV-2-associated, whereas depth meant the fraction of total T cells that were SARS-CoV-2-associated. Using the MIRA data, every spike-specific TCR was mapped to the spike region that the TCR reacted to and assigned to either a CD4 or a CD8 class. Log10-transformed breadth and depth values were compared by one-way ANOVA with Sidak's multiple comparisons tests. Imported from immuneACCESS, the table was reduced by TCRdb to in-frame sequences with V and J called. These copies leave out some clones; in studies compared against another copy, an unresolved V gene accounts for under half, and the cause of the remainder is not known. V and J calls and clone size are as listed in that table; D and trimming were resolved from the DNA. This sample is represented by tens of thousands of clones; 88% of them were singletons. The ten top clones hold about 8.2% of the sample.

Source: peripheral blood, taken on day 0 of AZD1222 vaccination. The rearrangement combines TRBV19 with TRBJ1-5; TRBD1 is a possible D gene, resting on 5 matching bases. The sequence came from an adult in good health. The CDR3 protein: CASSMQGTQPQHF. The DNA reads as follows: TGTGCCAGTAGTATGCAGGGTACTCAGCCCCAGCATTTT.